Shown below are 5 T cell receptor beta chains from a single sample sequenced in a study of graft-versus-host responses after intestinal transplantation. Profiled with immunoSEQ multiplex PCR; TCRdb holds only in-frame clones, not every one. The sample carries 29,000 or so clones, about 90% recorded once. Source: PBMCs, taken approximately 460 days after intestinal transplantation. Receptor source: a human patient who received an intestinal transplant, so some T cells may come from the graft donor.

This clone occurred a few times. The gene calls are TRBV7-2 and TRBJ2-7; D unclear. V was clipped by 0 bases and J by 5 bases, with 11 bases between them. Germline V gives CDR1 SGHTA, CDR2 FQGNSA. This CDR3 spans 14 amino acids. CDR3 sequence reads: CASSLAASFDEQYF. CDR3 sequence (DNA): TGTGCCAGCAGCTTAGCAGCTAGTTTCGACGAGCAGTACTTC.

The rearrangement joins TRBV2 to TRBJ1-1; no firm D call. CDR1 is SNHLY and CDR2 is FYNNEI in the germline V gene. The germline V and J ends were trimmed by 6 bases and 7 bases, with 12 bases remaining between them. The CDR3 contains 12 residues. The CDR3 is CASRYDLGEAFF. Written as DNA, the CDR3 is TGTGCCAGCAGGTACGACTTGGGTGAAGCTTTCTTT.

This sequence joins TRBV30 and TRBJ2-3; D gene unclear. CDR1 and CDR2 from the germline V gene are GTSNPN and SVGIG (reference sequence). This CDR3 is 14 amino acids long. Trimming took off 1 base at V and 2 bases at J, with 10 bases between the two ends. CDR3 nucleotides: TGTGCCTGGAGTGCGGTGGCCACCACAGATACGCAGTATTTT. Translated, it gives CAWSAVATTDTQYF. Full variable domain (rest looked up from reference TRBV30 and TRBJ2-3): SQTIHQWPATLVQPVGSPLSLECTVEGTSNPNLYWYRQAAGRGLQLLFYSVGIGQISSEVPQNLSASRPQDRQFILSSKKLLLSDSGFYLCAWSAVATTDTQYFGPGTRLTVL.

The V gene is TRBV7-8, the J gene TRBJ2-1; the D is unclear. Germline assignment: CDR1 SGHVS and CDR2 FQNEAQ. V was cut by 7 bases and J by 8 bases, with 9 bases left in between. CDR3 length: 11 residues. The CDR3 is CASNSYDEQFF. The CDR3 DNA follows: TGTGCCAGCAACTCTTACGATGAGCAGTTCTTC.

The V call is TRBV7-3, the J call TRBJ2-1; the D gene is possibly TRBD2 (5 bases). Trimming left V 2 bases short and J 4 bases short, with 15 bases between. CDR3 length: 16 residues. Germline V gene sequence: CDR1 SGHTA, CDR2 FQGTGA. This CDR3 reads CASSLGRVGSYNEQFF. In nucleotides, the CDR3 is TGTGCCAGCAGCTTAGGGCGGGTAGGGTCTTACAATGAGCAGTTCTTC. Full variable domain (outside the CDR3, taken from reference TRBV7-3 and TRBJ2-1): GAGVSQTPSNKVTEKGKYVELRCDPISGHTALYWYRQSLGQGPEFLIYFQGTGAADDSGLPNDRFFAVRPEGSVSTLKIQRTERGDSAVYLCASSLGRVGSYNEQFFGPGTRLTVL.